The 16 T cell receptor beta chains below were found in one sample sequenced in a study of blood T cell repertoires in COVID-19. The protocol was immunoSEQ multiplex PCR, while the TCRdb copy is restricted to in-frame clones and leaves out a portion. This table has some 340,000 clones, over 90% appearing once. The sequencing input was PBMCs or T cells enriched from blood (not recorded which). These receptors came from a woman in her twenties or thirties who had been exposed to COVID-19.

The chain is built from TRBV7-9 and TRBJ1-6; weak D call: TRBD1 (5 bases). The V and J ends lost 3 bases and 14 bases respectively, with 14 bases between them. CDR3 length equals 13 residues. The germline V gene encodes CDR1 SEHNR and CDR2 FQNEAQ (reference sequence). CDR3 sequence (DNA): TGTGCCAGCAGCTTCGACGTGGTCAGGGCCCTCCACTTT. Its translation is CASSFDVVRALHF.

DNA of the CDR3: TGTGCCATCAGTGAGCCACGGACAGGGAGTACTAACTATGGCTACACCTTC. Its protein is CAISEPRTGSTNYGYTF. J is TRBJ1-2 and V is TRBV10-3; TRBD1 agrees at 8 bases. This CDR3 is 17 amino acids long. The V and J ends lost 2 bases and 0 bases, in that order; junction bases with no gene match: 8. Germline CDR1 reads ENHRY; CDR2 reads SYGVKD.

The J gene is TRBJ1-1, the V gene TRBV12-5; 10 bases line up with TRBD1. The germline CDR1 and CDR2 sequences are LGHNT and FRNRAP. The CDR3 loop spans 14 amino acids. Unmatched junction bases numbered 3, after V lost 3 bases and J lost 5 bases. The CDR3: CASGFGTGDTEAFF. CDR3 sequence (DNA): TGTGCTAGTGGTTTCGGGACAGGGGATACTGAAGCTTTCTTT.

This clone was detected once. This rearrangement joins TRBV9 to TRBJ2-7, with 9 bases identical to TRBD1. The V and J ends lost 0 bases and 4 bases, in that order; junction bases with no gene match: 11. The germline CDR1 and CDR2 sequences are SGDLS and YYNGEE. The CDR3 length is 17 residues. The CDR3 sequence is CASSVVAGTGTRYEQYF. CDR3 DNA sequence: TGTGCCAGCAGCGTAGTGGCCGGGACAGGGACCCGTTACGAGCAGTACTTC.

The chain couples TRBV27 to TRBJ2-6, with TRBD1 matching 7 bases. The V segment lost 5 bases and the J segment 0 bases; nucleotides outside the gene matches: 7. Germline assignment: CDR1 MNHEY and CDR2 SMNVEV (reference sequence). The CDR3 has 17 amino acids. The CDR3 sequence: CASSRFTGDSGANVLTF. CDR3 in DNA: TGTGCCAGCAGTCGATTCACAGGGGACTCTGGGGCCAACGTCCTGACTTTC.

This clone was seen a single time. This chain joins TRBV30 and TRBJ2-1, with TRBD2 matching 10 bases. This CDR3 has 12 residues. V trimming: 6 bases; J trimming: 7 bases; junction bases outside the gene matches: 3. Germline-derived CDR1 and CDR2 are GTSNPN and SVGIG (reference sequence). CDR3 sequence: CACSGGANEQFF. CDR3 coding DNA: TGTGCCTGCAGCGGGGGGGCGAATGAGCAGTTCTTC.

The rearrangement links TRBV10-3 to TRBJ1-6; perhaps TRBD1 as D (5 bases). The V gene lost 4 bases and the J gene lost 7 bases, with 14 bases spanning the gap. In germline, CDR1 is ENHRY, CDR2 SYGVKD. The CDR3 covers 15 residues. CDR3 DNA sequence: TGTGCCATCAGTGTCGGCGGGACGGAGAATTCACCCCTCCACTTT. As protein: CAISVGGTENSPLHF.

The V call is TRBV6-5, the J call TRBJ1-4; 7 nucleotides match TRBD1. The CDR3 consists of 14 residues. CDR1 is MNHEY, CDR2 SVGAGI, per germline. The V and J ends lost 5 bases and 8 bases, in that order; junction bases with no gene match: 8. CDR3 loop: CASSPTGQGEKLFF. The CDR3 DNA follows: TGTGCCAGCAGTCCGACAGGGCAGGGGGAAAAACTGTTTTTT.

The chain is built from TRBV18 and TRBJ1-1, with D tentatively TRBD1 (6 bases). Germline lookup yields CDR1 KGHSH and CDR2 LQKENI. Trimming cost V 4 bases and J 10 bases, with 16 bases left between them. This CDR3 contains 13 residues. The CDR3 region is CASSQQNRDVAFF. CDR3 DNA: TGTGCCAGCTCACAACAAAACAGGGATGTAGCTTTCTTT. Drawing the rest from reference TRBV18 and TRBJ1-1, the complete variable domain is NAGVMQNPRHLVRRRGQEARLRCSPMKGHSHVYWYRQLPEEGLKFMVYLQKENIIDESGMPKERFSAEFPKEGPSILRIQQVVRGDSAAYFCASSQQNRDVAFFGQGTRLTVV.

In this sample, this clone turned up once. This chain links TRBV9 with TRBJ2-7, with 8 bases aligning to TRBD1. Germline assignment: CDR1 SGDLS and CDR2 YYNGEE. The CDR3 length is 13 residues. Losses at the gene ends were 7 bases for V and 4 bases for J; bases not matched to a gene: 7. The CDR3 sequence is CASGAGGSYEQYF. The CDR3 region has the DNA TGTGCCAGCGGGGCAGGGGGCTCTTACGAGCAGTACTTC.

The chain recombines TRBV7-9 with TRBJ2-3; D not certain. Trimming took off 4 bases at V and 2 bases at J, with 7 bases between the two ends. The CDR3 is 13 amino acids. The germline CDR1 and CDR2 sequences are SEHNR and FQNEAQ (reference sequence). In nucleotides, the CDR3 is TGTGCCAGCAGCTCACCCTACACAGATACGCAGTATTTT. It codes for CASSSPYTDTQYF.

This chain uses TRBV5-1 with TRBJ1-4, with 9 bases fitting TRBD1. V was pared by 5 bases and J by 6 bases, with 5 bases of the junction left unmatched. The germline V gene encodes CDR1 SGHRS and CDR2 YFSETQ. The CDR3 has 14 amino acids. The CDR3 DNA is TGCGCCAGCAGTTCGGACAGGGGTGATGAAAAACTGTTTTTT. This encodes CASSSDRGDEKLFF.

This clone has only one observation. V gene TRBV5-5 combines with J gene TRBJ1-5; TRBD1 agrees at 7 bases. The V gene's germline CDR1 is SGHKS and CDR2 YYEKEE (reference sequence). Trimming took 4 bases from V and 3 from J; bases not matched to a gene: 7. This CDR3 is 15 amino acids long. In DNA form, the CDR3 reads TGTGCCAGCAGCCCGGGACAGACCAACAATCAGCCCCAGCATTTT. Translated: CASSPGQTNNQPQHF.

The CDR3 loop reads CATSSNRVNEQYF. The CDR3 DNA follows: TGTGCCACCAGCTCCAACAGGGTCAACGAGCAGTACTTC. This rearrangement joins TRBV15 to TRBJ2-7, with D maybe TRBD1 (6 bases). Trimming pared 5 bases from V and 5 bases from J, leaving 13 bases between. The CDR3 length is 13 residues. Germline CDR1 LNHNV, CDR2 YYDKDF (reference sequence).

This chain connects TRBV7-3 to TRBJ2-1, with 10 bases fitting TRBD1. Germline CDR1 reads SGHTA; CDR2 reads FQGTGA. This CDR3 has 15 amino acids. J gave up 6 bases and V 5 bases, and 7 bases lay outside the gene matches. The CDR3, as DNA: TGTGCCAGCAGCCCCGGGACAGGGGTGAGCAATGAGCAGTTCTTC. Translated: CASSPGTGVSNEQFF.

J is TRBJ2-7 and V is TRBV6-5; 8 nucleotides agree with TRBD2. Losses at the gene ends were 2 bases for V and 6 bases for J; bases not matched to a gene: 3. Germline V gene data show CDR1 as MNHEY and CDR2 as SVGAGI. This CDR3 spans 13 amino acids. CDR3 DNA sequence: TGTGCCAGCAGTTACGGGCTAGCGGGCGAGCAGTACTTC. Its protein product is CASSYGLAGEQYF.